Detailed here is one T cell receptor beta chain. This sample was taken from a study of cytomegalovirus exposure and HLA in healthy donors. From germline, CDR1 is GTSNPN and CDR2 SVGIG (reference sequence). Losses at the gene ends were 5 bases for V and 0 bases for J; bases not matched to a gene: 7. CDR3 length equals 16 residues. The data were produced by immunoSEQ multiplex PCR, yet TCRdb's version contains in-frame clones alone and is incomplete. This table has about 130,000 clones, 88% appearing once. This sequence was found in a man younger than 45 in good health and CMV-seronegative. Sequenced material: PBMCs. The V call is TRBV30, the J call TRBJ1-5; 10 bases are a match to TRBD1. The CDR3 spells CAWDRGLGGSNQPQHF. Here the CDR3 DNA reads TGTGCCTGGGACAGGGGGCTAGGAGGTAGCAATCAGCCCCAGCATTTT.